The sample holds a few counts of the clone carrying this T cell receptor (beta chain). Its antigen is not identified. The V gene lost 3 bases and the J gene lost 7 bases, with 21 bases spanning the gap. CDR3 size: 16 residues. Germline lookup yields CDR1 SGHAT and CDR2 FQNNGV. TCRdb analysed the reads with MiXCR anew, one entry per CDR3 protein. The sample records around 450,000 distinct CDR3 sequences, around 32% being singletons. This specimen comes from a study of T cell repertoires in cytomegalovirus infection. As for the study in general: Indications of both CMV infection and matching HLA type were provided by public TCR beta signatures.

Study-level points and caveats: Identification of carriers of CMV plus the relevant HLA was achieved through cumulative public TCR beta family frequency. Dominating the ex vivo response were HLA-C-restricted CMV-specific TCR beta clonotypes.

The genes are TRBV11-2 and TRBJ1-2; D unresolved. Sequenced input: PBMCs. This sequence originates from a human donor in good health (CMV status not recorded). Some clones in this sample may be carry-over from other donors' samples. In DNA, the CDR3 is TGTGCCAGCAGCTTCTCCCGGTTCCAAGGAGTCTTTGGCTACACCTTC. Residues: CASSFSRFQGVFGYTF.